The 19 T cell receptor beta chains presented below share a single source sample, sequenced in a study of cytomegalovirus exposure and HLA in healthy donors. A multiplex PCR was run with 60 Vbeta primers and 13 Jbeta primers. Repertoires were generated with immunoSEQ multiplex PCR, while TCRdb's copy carries only in-frame clones and drops some. The profile covers more than 90,000 clones, with 70% to 85% appearing a single time and 4.5% to 5% taken by the ten largest. Material for sequencing was PBMCs. The receptors stem from a man aged 50 to 60 in good health and CMV-seropositive.

The rearrangement joins TRBV7-2 to TRBJ2-3; TRBD2 matches 8 bases. The CDR3 covers 17 residues. Trimming cost V 1 base and J 6 bases; bases outside gene matches: 12. CDR1 is SGHTA, CDR2 FQGNSA, per germline. CDR3 amino acids: CASSLDLAGRDPDTQYF. DNA of the CDR3: TGTGCCAGCAGCTTAGACCTAGCGGGTAGAGATCCGGATACGCAGTATTTT. The variable domain in full, completed from reference TRBV7-2 and TRBJ2-3, reads GAGVSQSPSNKVTEKGKDVELRCDPISGHTALYWYRQSLGQGLEFLIYFQGNSAPDKSGLPSDRFSAERTGGSVSTLTIQRTQQEDSAVYLCASSLDLAGRDPDTQYFGPGTRLTVL.

The chain recombines TRBV11-2 with TRBJ1-3; the D gene is possibly TRBD1 (6 bases). Looked up from germline, CDR1 is SGHAT and CDR2 is FQNNGV. The CDR3 contains 14 residues. V lost 0 bases, J lost 6 bases, and 9 bases lay in between. The CDR3 sequence: CASSLDRGSNTIYF. In DNA, the CDR3 is TGTGCCAGCAGCTTAGACAGGGGTTCAAACACCATATATTTT.

On this clone itself: Other DNA sequences in this specimen translate into the identical CDR3. The V gene is TRBV18, the J gene TRBJ2-7; tentatively, D is TRBD2 (6 bases). V lost 6 bases and J 0 bases, leaving 9 bases between the germline ends. Per the germline V gene, CDR1 is KGHSH and CDR2 is LQKENI. The CDR3 sequence is 13 residues long. The CDR3 coding sequence is TGTGCCAGCTCCCGGGAGAGCTCCTACGAGCAGTACTTC. This encodes CASSRESSYEQYF.

This rearrangement joins TRBV18 to TRBJ2-7; 7 bases fit TRBD1. This CDR3 comprises 14 residues. V shed 2 bases, J shed 7 bases, and the junction held 8 bases outside the gene matches. Looked up from germline, CDR1 is KGHSH and CDR2 is LQKENI. The CDR3 here is CASSPVLTGAEQYF. The CDR3 nucleotides are TGTGCCAGCTCACCAGTGCTAACAGGGGCAGAGCAGTACTTC. The variable domain in full, with the rest retrieved from reference TRBV18 and TRBJ2-7, is NAGVMQNPRHLVRRRGQEARLRCSPMKGHSHVYWYRQLPEEGLKFMVYLQKENIIDESGMPKERFSAEFPKEGPSILRIQQVVRGDSAAYFCASSPVLTGAEQYFGPGTRLTVT.

The CDR3 coding sequence is TGTGCCAGCAGGGATCGGAGGGGCGCAGATACGCAGTATTTT. It is translated as CASRDRRGADTQYF. The chain recombines TRBV5-6 with TRBJ2-3, with D perhaps matching TRBD2 (6 bases). In germline, CDR1 is SGHDT, CDR2 YYEEEE. V gave up 5 bases and J gave up 4 bases, with 14 bases separating them. CDR3 size: 14 residues.

This sequence joins TRBV29-1 and TRBJ2-7; 11 positions agree with TRBD1. The CDR3 has 13 amino acids. Trimming took 6 bases from V and 4 from J; bases not matched to a gene: 5. From germline, CDR1 is SQVTM and CDR2 ANQGSEA. The CDR3 region is CSVAGTGGYEQYF. CDR3 nucleotide sequence: TGCAGCGTAGCCGGGACAGGGGGTTACGAGCAGTACTTC.

V is TRBV6-5 and J is TRBJ2-7; TRBD1 might be the D (6 bases). The ends were cut back, 10 bases at V and 4 bases at J, with 20 bases in the middle. Germline CDR1 reads MNHEY; CDR2 reads SVGAGI. CDR3 length equals 14 residues. The CDR3 region is CATARDGQPYEQYF. The CDR3 DNA reads TGTGCCACCGCCCGGGACGGACAGCCTTACGAGCAGTACTTC.

J is TRBJ1-1 and V is TRBV28; TRBD1 matches 11 bases. Germline CDR1 and CDR2: MDHEN and SYDVKM. Trimming removed 3 bases from V and 7 bases from J; junction bases left unmatched: 7. The CDR3 is 15 amino acids. Written as DNA, the CDR3 is TGTGCCAGCAGTTTTTTCCCGGGACAGGGGGGTGAAGCTTTCTTT. Amino acid sequence: CASSFFPGQGGEAFF.

The chain links TRBV28 to TRBJ1-5; 8 nucleotides line up with TRBD1. Germline-derived CDR1 and CDR2 are MDHEN and SYDVKM. The CDR3 has 15 residues. V dropped 5 bases and J dropped 7; count of bases not matched to a gene: 10. The CDR3 protein is CASSPPGGVRQPQHF. CDR3 DNA sequence: TGTGCCAGCAGTCCCCCAGGGGGCGTACGCCAGCCCCAGCATTTT.

In its sample, this clone was seen a few times. V is TRBV27 and J is TRBJ2-1, with a possible D match to TRBD2 (5 bases). The ends were cut back, 5 bases at V and 0 bases at J, with 14 bases in the middle. Looked up from germline, CDR1 is MNHEY and CDR2 is SMNVEV (reference sequence). This CDR3 is 16 amino acids long. The CDR3 DNA is TGTGCCAGCAGTCCAGCAGGACTGAGCTCCTACAATGAGCAGTTCTTC. Its protein is CASSPAGLSSYNEQFF.

This clone showed up just once. The chain employs TRBV19 and TRBJ2-1; 7 bases align to TRBD2. V shed 4 bases and J 4 bases; nucleotides not matched to a gene: 1. This CDR3 is built from 13 residues. CDR1 LNHDA and CDR2 SQIVND come from the germline V gene (reference sequence). Written as DNA, the CDR3 is TGTGCCAGTAGTACCGGGGGGTACAATGAGCAGTTCTTC. Protein: CASSTGGYNEQFF. Variable domain in full (rest from reference TRBV19 and TRBJ2-1): DGGITQSPKYLFRKEGQNVTLSCEQNLNHDAMYWYRQDPGQGLRLIYYSQIVNDFQKGDIAEGYSVSREKKESFPLTVTSAQKNPTAFYLCASSTGGYNEQFFGPGTRLTVL.

The chain couples TRBV7-2 to TRBJ2-2; D gene uncertain. The germline V gene encodes CDR1 SGHTA and CDR2 FQGNSA. The length of the CDR3 is 14 residues. V was clipped by 7 bases and J by 0 bases, with 9 bases between them. The CDR3 sequence is CASTVVSNTGELFF. CDR3 bases: TGTGCCAGCACCGTCGTATCGAACACCGGGGAGCTGTTTTTT.

V usage is TRBV13 and J usage is TRBJ1-1, with 8 positions matching TRBD1. Germline CDR1 and CDR2: PRHDT and FYEKMQ (reference sequence). CDR3 length: 14 residues. Trimming removed 3 bases from V and 3 bases from J; junction bases left unmatched: 3. The CDR3 sequence is CASSFRGRDTEAFF. The CDR3 nucleotides are TGTGCCAGCAGCTTCAGGGGGCGCGACACTGAAGCTTTCTTT.

The CDR3 sequence is CATSREKGIETQYF. As DNA, the CDR3 is TGTGCCACCAGCAGAGAAAAGGGGATAGAGACCCAGTACTTC. The chain employs TRBV15 and TRBJ2-5, with D possibly being TRBD1 (5 bases). V was shortened by 0 bases and J by 4 bases, with 9 bases between the two germline ends. Germline loops: CDR1 LNHNV, CDR2 YYDKDF (reference sequence). The CDR3 runs 14 residues.

The rearrangement uses TRBV12-5 and TRBJ1-2, with 7 bases aligning to TRBD1. Trimming at V came to 5 bases and at J to 4 bases, leaving 1 base not matched to a gene. From germline, CDR1 is LGHNT and CDR2 FRNRAP. This CDR3 is built from 12 residues. The CDR3 coding sequence is TGTGCTAGTGGTCGACAGGGCTATGGCTACACCTTC. It codes for CASGRQGYGYTF.

The chain employs TRBV6-6 and TRBJ1-2; D remains ambiguous. CDR1 is MNHNY and CDR2 is SVGAGI in the germline V gene (reference sequence). The CDR3 is 12 residues long. V was cut by 0 bases and J by 6 bases, with 5 bases left in between. The CDR3 nucleotides read TGTGCCAGCAGTTACTCGGCTGATGGCTACACCTTC. Its translation: CASSYSADGYTF.

This chain joins TRBV28 and TRBJ1-5, with 10 bases lining up with TRBD1. CDR1 is MDHEN and CDR2 is SYDVKM in the germline V gene. The CDR3 consists of 16 residues. J was trimmed by 3 bases and V by 0 bases; bases with no gene match: 2. Here the CDR3 reads CASSLWGQGFNQPQHF. CDR3 nucleotide sequence: TGTGCCAGCAGTTTATGGGGACAGGGGTTCAATCAGCCCCAGCATTTT.

The chain employs TRBV7-2 and TRBJ2-7; 10 bases align to TRBD2. The CDR3 has 15 residues. Germline CDR1 is SGHTA and CDR2 is FQGNSA. V lost 5 bases and J lost 2; bases outside the gene matches: 6. CDR3 protein: CASSILAGGAYEQYV. The CDR3, as DNA: TGTGCCAGCAGCATCTTAGCGGGGGGCGCCTACGAGCAGTACGTC.

In its sample, this clone was seen a few times. CDR3 region: CASSSLYEQYF. The CDR3 DNA reads TGTGCCAGCAGTTCCCTCTACGAGCAGTACTTC. The chain has TRBV2 and TRBJ2-7; D is undetermined. The germline V and J ends were trimmed by 5 bases and 3 bases, with 5 bases remaining between them. Per the germline V gene, CDR1 is SNHLY and CDR2 is FYNNEI. The CDR3 is 11 amino acids.